This entry lists 20 T cell receptor beta chains sequenced from one sample in a study of cytomegalovirus exposure and HLA in healthy donors. It was with 60 Vbeta and 13 Jbeta primers that the PCR ran. TCRdb's copy holds only in-frame clones and misses some; the assay was immunoSEQ multiplex PCR. The data hold fewer than 200,000 clones, with about 80% observed a single time. The sequenced sample was PBMCs. All receptors come from a woman aged 25 to 39 in good health and CMV-seronegative.

The V gene is TRBV29-1, the J gene TRBJ1-5, with 11 bases identical to TRBD1. The V gene's germline CDR1 is SQVTM and CDR2 ANQGSEA. The V and J ends lost 4 bases and 0 bases, in that order; junction bases with no gene match: 17. CDR3 length: 20 amino acids. CDR3 sequence reads: CSVVLKPDRGPGFSNQPQHF. The CDR3 DNA sequence: TGCAGCGTTGTCCTTAAACCGGACAGGGGGCCGGGGTTTAGCAATCAGCCCCAGCATTTT.

The genes are TRBV27 and TRBJ1-6, with 7 bases fitting TRBD1. V was clipped by 5 bases and J by 15 bases; unmatched bases: 10. CDR1 MNHEY and CDR2 SMNVEV come from the germline V gene (reference sequence). There are 13 residues in the CDR3. CDR3 in DNA: TGTGCCAGCAGTATCCCGGGACAGAGTTGCCTCCACTTT. It yields the protein CASSIPGQSCLHF.

This chain connects TRBV19 to TRBJ2-5, with D maybe TRBD1 (5 bases). Germline lookup yields CDR1 LNHDA and CDR2 SQIVND (reference sequence). This CDR3 comprises 16 residues. V gave up 7 bases and J gave up 5 bases, with 23 bases separating them. This chain's CDR3 is CASKDSWQGPIETQYF. In DNA, the CDR3 is TGTGCCAGTAAAGACTCATGGCAGGGCCCTATCGAGACCCAGTACTTC.

The DNA of the CDR3 is TGTGCCAGCCGGTTAAGGCTAGCGGGGGGATCTAGCACAGATACGCAGTATTTT. Translating gives CASRLRLAGGSSTDTQYF. The rearrangement uses TRBV7-9 and TRBJ2-3; 11 positions match TRBD2. Looked up from germline, CDR1 is SEHNR and CDR2 is FQNEAQ (reference sequence). The CDR3 is made up of 18 amino acids. V lost 8 bases to trimming and J lost 0 bases; unmatched junction nucleotides: 13.

The chain is built from TRBV6-6 and TRBJ2-7, with 7 bases lining up with TRBD1. Germline CDR1 MNHNY, CDR2 SVGAGI (reference sequence). The V gene end was trimmed by 4 bases and the J gene end by 3 bases; junction bases not matched to a gene: 12. CDR3 size: 16 residues. The CDR3 bases are TGTGCCAGCAGTTCCTCAGAGCCGGGACAGCTCTACGAGCAGTACTTC. Protein: CASSSSEPGQLYEQYF.

The chain recombines TRBV7-9 with TRBJ2-6; 8 nucleotides align to TRBD1. V lost 5 bases, J lost 2 bases, and 2 bases stayed unmatched. CDR1 and CDR2 (germline): SEHNR, FQNEAQ (reference sequence). The CDR3 is 15 amino acids. The CDR3 sequence is CASSQTGAGANVLTF. Written as DNA, the CDR3 is TGTGCCAGCAGCCAGACAGGGGCTGGGGCCAACGTCCTGACTTTC.

V is TRBV7-8 and J is TRBJ1-4; D is possibly TRBD1 (6 bases). V lost 5 bases to trimming and J lost 8 bases, with 21 bases between them. Per germline, CDR1 SGHVS and CDR2 FQNEAQ. The CDR3 totals 16 residues. CDR3 sequence reads: CASSALPAGQGEKLFF. DNA for the CDR3: TGTGCCAGCAGCGCTTTACCCGCAGGGCAGGGGGAAAAACTGTTTTTT. Full variable domain (outside the CDR3, taken from reference TRBV7-8 and TRBJ1-4): GAGVSQSPRYKVAKRGQDVALRCDPISGHVSLFWYQQALGQGPEFLTYFQNEAQLDKSGLPSDRFFAERPEGSVSTLKIQRTQQEDSAVYLCASSALPAGQGEKLFFGSGTQLSVL.

The gene calls are TRBV7-2 and TRBJ2-1; no firm D call. The V gene's germline CDR1 is SGHTA and CDR2 FQGNSA. Trimming left V 5 bases short and J 9 bases short, with 11 bases between. The CDR3 contains 12 residues. CDR3 region: CASSPLSLEQFF. The CDR3 DNA follows: TGTGCCAGCAGCCCCTTGTCCCTTGAGCAGTTCTTC.

This chain links TRBV5-1 with TRBJ1-1, with 9 bases fitting TRBD1. Per germline, CDR1 SGHRS and CDR2 YFSETQ. J gave up 4 bases and V 0 bases, and 4 bases lay outside the gene matches. The CDR3 spans 15 residues. The CDR3 bases are TGCGCCAGCAGCTTGGAAAGGACAGGGGCCACTGAAGCTTTCTTT. It translates to CASSLERTGATEAFF.

The table lists this clone with a few counts. V and J are TRBV9 and TRBJ2-2, with D perhaps TRBD2 (5 bases). The CDR3 spans 16 residues. Trimming left V 4 bases short and J 1 base short, with 14 bases between. CDR1 is SGDLS and CDR2 is YYNGEE in the germline V gene. The CDR3 nucleotides read TGTGCCAGCAGCCCAAACAGCGGTCGGAACACCGGGGAGCTGTTTTTT. Its protein is CASSPNSGRNTGELFF.

The rearrangement links TRBV28 to TRBJ2-7; 10 bases match TRBD1. The trim removed 7 bases at V and 2 bases at J, leaving 11 bases unmatched. Germline-derived CDR1 and CDR2 are MDHEN and SYDVKM. This CDR3 is 16 amino acids long. The CDR3 sequence is CASIGPDRGSPYEQYF. CDR3 nucleotides: TGTGCCAGCATAGGTCCGGACAGGGGGTCCCCCTACGAGCAGTACTTC.

The chain recombines TRBV5-1 with TRBJ2-5; 14 bases fit TRBD2. The CDR3 is 16 residues long. J was trimmed by 5 bases and V by 4 bases; bases with no gene match: 7. Per the germline V gene, CDR1 is SGHRS and CDR2 is YFSETQ. CDR3 loop: CASSDPGLAGVETQYF. The CDR3 DNA reads TGCGCCAGCAGCGATCCGGGACTAGCGGGAGTGGAGACCCAGTACTTC.

The J gene is TRBJ2-5, the V gene TRBV5-1; 9 bases agree with TRBD1. Germline trimming cut 4 bases from V and 6 bases from J; bases unmatched to any gene: 10. The CDR3 is made up of 15 amino acids. CDR1 SGHRS and CDR2 YFSETQ come from the germline V gene. The CDR3: CASSPSGTGSKTQYF. CDR3 DNA: TGCGCCAGCAGCCCCTCCGGGACAGGGTCTAAGACCCAGTACTTC.

J is TRBJ2-1 and V is TRBV20-1; no clear D gene. CDR3 length: 11 amino acids. CDR1 is DFQATT and CDR2 is SNEGSKA in the germline V gene (reference sequence). Trimming left V 4 bases short and J 7 bases short, with 8 bases between. The CDR3 DNA reads TGCAGTGCTACGTCTGTGAATGAGCAGTTCTTC. Protein: CSATSVNEQFF.

The V gene is TRBV4-3, the J gene TRBJ2-3, with no clear D. Germline values: CDR1 LGHNA, CDR2 YSLEER. V lost 1 base to trimming and J lost 10 bases, with 15 bases between them. The CDR3 has 14 residues. The CDR3 DNA reads TGCGCCAGCAGCCAAGGACGTCAGGCTGCCTCGCAGTATTTT. It codes for CASSQGRQAASQYF.

This clone has just a few counts. The CDR3 reads CASRTGTGADTQYF. The CDR3 coding sequence is TGTGCCAGCAGAACCGGGACAGGGGCAGATACGCAGTATTTT. V is TRBV6-5 and J is TRBJ2-3; 10 positions agree with TRBD1. From germline, CDR1 is MNHEY and CDR2 SVGAGI. V shed 6 bases and J 4 bases; nucleotides not matched to a gene: 4. This CDR3 region has 14 residues.

The chain joins TRBV4-3 to TRBJ2-6; D uncertain. Germline CDR1 reads LGHNA; CDR2 reads YSLEER. V lost 4 bases to trimming and J lost 0 bases, with 13 bases between them. This CDR3 has 17 residues. CDR3: CASSPAVASSGANVLTF. The CDR3 DNA reads as TGCGCCAGCAGCCCGGCTGTAGCCAGCTCTGGGGCCAACGTCCTGACTTTC.

Only a few counts were recorded for this clone. The chain employs TRBV29-1 and TRBJ1-1, with a tentative D call TRBD1 (5 bases). The CDR3 spans 12 residues. Per germline, CDR1 SQVTM and CDR2 ANQGSEA. Between the trimmed V and J ends, which lost 3 bases and 4 bases, there was a span of 9 bases. CDR3 sequence reads: CSVDGRATEAFF. CDR3 nucleotide sequence: TGCAGCGTTGACGGCAGGGCCACTGAAGCTTTCTTT.

This clone was seen ten or more times. The CDR3 DNA sequence: TGTGCCAGCAGCTTGTACTATGGAGGGGAAAACACTGAAGCTTTCTTT. It is translated as CASSLYYGGENTEAFF. This chain connects TRBV5-8 to TRBJ1-1; the D gene is possibly TRBD1 (5 bases). From germline, CDR1 is SGHTS and CDR2 YDEGEE. Trimming removed 1 base at V and 2 bases at J, with 15 bases between. The CDR3 contains 16 residues.

The chain joins TRBV28 to TRBJ2-6; a possible D gene is TRBD1 (6 bases). The V and J ends lost 1 base and 7 bases respectively, with 17 bases between them. The CDR3 covers 17 residues. Per the germline V gene, CDR1 is MDHEN and CDR2 is SYDVKM. The chain's CDR3 is CASSLSGQPFGANVLTF. The CDR3 DNA reads TGTGCCAGCAGTTTATCAGGACAGCCCTTTGGAGCCAACGTCCTGACTTTC.